Only a few counts were recorded for the clone carrying this T cell receptor beta chain. This record belongs to a study of beta chain features in type 1 diabetes. Expressed TCRB transcripts got sequenced, as all isolated RNA was reverse transcribed. The repertoire was sequenced with immunoSEQ multiplex PCR; TCRdb's copy has only in-frame clones and lacks some. The table lists approximately 380,000 clones, about 14% of them singletons. A heparinised blood draw that averaged approximately 120 mL was obtained once from each donor. Isolation of CD4+ naive, central memory, regulatory and stem cell-like memory cells was achieved by sorting via CD45RO/CCR7/CD25/CD127/CD95/CD27. The J segment lost 1 base and the V segment lost 3 bases, leaving 12 bases of the junction unmatched. Germline CDR1 reads SGDLS; CDR2 reads YYNGEE. There are 17 residues in the CDR3.

Sequenced sample: naive CD4+ T cells from blood. The origin of this receptor is a woman aged 18-30 years in good health. The rearrangement joins TRBV9 to TRBJ2-7; 8 bases map to TRBD2. CDR3 DNA sequence: TGTGCCAGCAGCGCCCCCGAAGTAGCGGGATCTTCCTACGAGCAGTACTTC. It translates to CASSAPEVAGSSYEQYF.